This T cell receptor (beta chain) stems from a study of T cell repertoires in cytomegalovirus infection. Across the study: CMV infection and matching HLA type were both indicated by public TCR beta signatures. General observations from the study: The cumulative frequency of public TCR beta families identified carriers of CMV plus the relevant HLA.

TCRdb passed the reads through MiXCR, listing each CDR3 protein once. The table has about 450,000 distinct CDR3 sequences, roughly 31% seen once. On this clonotype: Its antigen is as yet unknown.

Trimming stripped 7 bases from V and 5 bases from J, with 14 bases between. Per germline, CDR1 SGHVS and CDR2 FNYEAQ. The CDR3 sequence is 13 residues long. The rearrangement uses TRBV7-6 and TRBJ2-5, with a possible D match to TRBD2 (6 bases). The specimen sequenced was PBMCs. This receptor was taken from a human donor in good health (CMV status not recorded). Some clones in this sample may be carry-over from other donors' samples. In DNA, the CDR3 is TGTGCCAGCACCCCCAGCCGGGGGGAGACCCAGTACTTC. The encoded protein is CASTPSRGETQYF.